This is a list of T cell receptor beta chains from one sample in a study of blood T cell repertoires in COVID-19. The data were produced by immunoSEQ multiplex PCR, yet TCRdb's version contains in-frame clones alone and is incomplete. The sample includes tens of thousands of clones, around nine tenths of them seen just once. Specimen: PBMCs or T cells enriched from blood (not recorded which). The receptor set was obtained from a woman in her fifties or sixties with acute COVID-19. Each CDR3 is given with its conserved first and last residue. A D gene is named only where the DNA matches it firmly. Only some rows state a clone size, as once, few, many or a class for expanded clones.

NA	TRBV10-1	NA	TRBJ2-1	TGCGCCAGCAGTGAGAGGCTAGCCCTCAATGAGCAGTTCTTC	CASSERLALNEQFF
NA	TRBV10-3	TRBD1	TRBJ1-3	TGTGCCATCAGGGGGATCGGACAGGCCCCTGGAAACACCATATATTTT	CAIRGIGQAPGNTIYF
once	TRBV6-5	TRBD1	TRBJ1-4	TGTGCCAGCGGGGGGTGGACAGGGAATGAAAAACTGTTTTTT	CASGGWTGNEKLFF
once	TRBV19	TRBD1	TRBJ1-1	TGTGCCAGTAGGCTTGGACAGGGGTTCATGAACACTGAAGCTTTCTTT	CASRLGQGFMNTEAFF
NA	TRBV6-1	TRBD2	TRBJ2-3	TGTGCCAGCAGTGAAGTTCTAGCGGGAGGGAGAAGCACAGATACGCAGTATTTT	CASSEVLAGGRSTDTQYF
NA	TRBV25-1	NA	TRBJ1-1	TGTGCCAGCAGTGATCCGTGGAACACTGAAGCTTTCTTT	CASSDPWNTEAFF
NA	TRBV28	NA	TRBJ1-1	TGTGCCAGCGCTGAGATGAACACTGAAGCTTTCTTT	CASAEMNTEAFF
few	TRBV13	TRBD1	TRBJ2-3	TGTGCCAGCAGCCTTACAGGGGCGAGCACAGATACGCAGTATTTT	CASSLTGASTDTQYF
NA	TRBV5-1	TRBD2	TRBJ2-1	TGCGCCAGCAGTACCGGGACTAGCGGAGGCAATGAGCAGTTCTTC	CASSTGTSGGNEQFF
NA	TRBV25-1	TRBD1	TRBJ2-5	TGTGCCAGCAGTGAAGAGGGGACAGGGGTCCGAGAGACCCAGTACTTC	CASSEEGTGVRETQYF
NA	TRBV30	NA	TRBJ2-5	TGTGCCTGGAGGACTAGGGGGGGGGAGACCCAGTACTTC	CAWRTRGGETQYF
NA	TRBV7-6	TRBD1	TRBJ2-1	TGTGCCAGCAGCTCCCCGACAGGGGCAGGGTACAATGAGCAGTTCTTC	CASSSPTGAGYNEQFF
NA	TRBV6-5	TRBD1	TRBJ1-2	TGTGCCAGCAGTTACTCAACACAGGGGTTCTATGGCTACACCTTC	CASSYSTQGFYGYTF
NA	TRBV4-1	TRBD1	TRBJ1-1	TGCGCCAGCAGCGAGACAGGGGGGGAAGCTTTCTTT	CASSETGGEAFF
NA	TRBV13	NA	TRBJ1-5	TGTGCCAGCAGCCAGGGATTTTTGAGCAATCAGCCCCAGCATTTT	CASSQGFLSNQPQHF
NA	TRBV7-9	NA	TRBJ1-1	TGTGCCAGCAGCTTAATCCCAGGCCGAGAAGCTTTCTTT	CASSLIPGREAFF
once	TRBV7-9	TRBD2	TRBJ2-7	TGTGCCAGCAGCTTAGGTGCGACTAGCGGTTCCTACGAGCAGTACTTC	CASSLGATSGSYEQYF
NA	TRBV6-5	TRBD2	TRBJ2-7	TGTGCCAGCAGCCACGTGTCTAGCGGGAATTACGAGCAGTACTTC	CASSHVSSGNYEQYF
NA	TRBV9	TRBD2	TRBJ2-2	TGTGCCAGCAGCGTAGGGCTAGCGGGCACCGGGGAGCTGTTTTTT	CASSVGLAGTGELFF
NA	TRBV7-9	TRBD1	TRBJ1-2	TGTGCCAGCAGCCACAGGGGGGATGCCTATGGCTACACCTTC	CASSHRGDAYGYTF
NA	TRBV5-1	NA	TRBJ1-5	TGCGCCAGCAGCTTGGCAGGCGGGAGCAATCAGCCCCAGCATTTT	CASSLAGGSNQPQHF
NA	TRBV12-3/TRBV12-4	NA	TRBJ1-1	TGTGCCAGCACCAGCGGTCACCGCACTGAAGCTTTCTTT	CASTSGHRTEAFF
NA	TRBV14	NA	TRBJ2-2	TGTGCCAGCAGCCAAGAGGAGGTAATTAACACCGGGGAGCTGTTTTTT	CASSQEEVINTGELFF
once	TRBV9	NA	TRBJ1-1	TGTGCCAGCAGAACAGGGTCTGGGAACACTGAAGCTTTCTTT	CASRTGSGNTEAFF
NA	TRBV5-1	TRBD1	TRBJ2-5	TGCGCCAGCAGCTTGGACAGGGGGTTTCAAGAGACCCAGTACTTC	CASSLDRGFQETQYF
NA	TRBV7-2	TRBD2	TRBJ2-7	TGTGCCAGCAGCTTTTCAGGACTAGTGTACGAGCAGTACTTC	CASSFSGLVYEQYF
NA	TRBV11-2	NA	TRBJ1-2	TGTGCCAGCAGCTTAGATTTTGGCGGGGACGGCTACACCTTC	CASSLDFGGDGYTF